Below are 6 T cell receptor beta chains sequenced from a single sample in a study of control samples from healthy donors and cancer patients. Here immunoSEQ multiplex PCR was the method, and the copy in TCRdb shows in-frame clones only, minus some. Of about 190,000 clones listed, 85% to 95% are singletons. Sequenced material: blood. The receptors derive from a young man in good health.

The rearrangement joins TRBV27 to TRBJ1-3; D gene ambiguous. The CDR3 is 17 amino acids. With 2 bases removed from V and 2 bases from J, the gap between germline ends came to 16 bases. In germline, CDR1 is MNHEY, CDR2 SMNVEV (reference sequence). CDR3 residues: CASSLKPYEGPGNTIYF. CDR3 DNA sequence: TGTGCCAGCAGTTTAAAACCCTACGAGGGTCCTGGAAACACCATATATTTT.

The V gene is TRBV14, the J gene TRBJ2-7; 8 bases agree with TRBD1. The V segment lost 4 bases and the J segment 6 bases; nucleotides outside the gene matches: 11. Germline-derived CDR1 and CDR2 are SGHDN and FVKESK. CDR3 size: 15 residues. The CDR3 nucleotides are TGTGCCAGCAGCCCTACCGCGACAGGGGCTAGCGAGCAGTACTTC. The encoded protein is CASSPTATGASEQYF.

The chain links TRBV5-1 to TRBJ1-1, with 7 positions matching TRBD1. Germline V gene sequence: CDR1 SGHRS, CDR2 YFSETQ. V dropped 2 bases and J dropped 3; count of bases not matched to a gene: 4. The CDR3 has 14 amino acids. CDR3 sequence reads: CASSFYRGDTEAFF. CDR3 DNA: TGCGCCAGCAGCTTTTACAGGGGCGACACTGAAGCTTTCTTT.

The DNA for the CDR3 is TGCAGCGTTGCCCATGTTGACGAGCAGTACTTC. Translation gives CSVAHVDEQYF. The chain carries TRBV29-1 and TRBJ2-7; D remains unclear. This CDR3 has 11 amino acids. V was shortened by 4 bases and J by 5 bases, with 9 bases between the two germline ends. Germline assignment: CDR1 SQVTM and CDR2 ANQGSEA.

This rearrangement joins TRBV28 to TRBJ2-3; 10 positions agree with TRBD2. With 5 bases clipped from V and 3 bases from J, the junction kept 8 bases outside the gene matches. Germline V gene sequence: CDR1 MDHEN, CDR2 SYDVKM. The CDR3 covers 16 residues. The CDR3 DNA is TGTGCCAGCAGTCTCAGCGGGGGGGTATCGACAGATACGCAGTATTTT. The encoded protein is CASSLSGGVSTDTQYF.

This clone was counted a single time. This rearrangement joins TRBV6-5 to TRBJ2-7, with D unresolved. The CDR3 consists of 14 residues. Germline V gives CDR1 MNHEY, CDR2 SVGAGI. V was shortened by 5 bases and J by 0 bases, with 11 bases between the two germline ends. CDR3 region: CASSSITSSYEQYF. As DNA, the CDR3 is TGTGCCAGCAGTAGCATAACGAGCTCCTACGAGCAGTACTTC.